This T cell receptor beta chain originates from a study of glioma-infiltrating T cells after dendritic cell vaccination. The assay was immunoSEQ multiplex PCR, and TCRdb's table has in-frame clones only and misses some. The table records approximately 64,000 clones, 82% of them present only once. This CDR3 region has 15 residues. The V gene's germline CDR1 is SGHNT and CDR2 YYREEE (reference sequence). The germline V and J ends were trimmed by 2 bases and 2 bases, with 14 bases remaining between them. Here the sequenced sample was blood, taken before dendritic cell vaccination. J is TRBJ2-7 and V is TRBV5-4; the D gene is possibly TRBD1 (8 bases). The sequence derives from a human donor with glioblastoma. CDR3 nucleotides: TGTGCCAGCAGCTTTGGCACAGGGGGGGCCTACGAGCAGTACTTC. It is translated as CASSFGTGGAYEQYF.